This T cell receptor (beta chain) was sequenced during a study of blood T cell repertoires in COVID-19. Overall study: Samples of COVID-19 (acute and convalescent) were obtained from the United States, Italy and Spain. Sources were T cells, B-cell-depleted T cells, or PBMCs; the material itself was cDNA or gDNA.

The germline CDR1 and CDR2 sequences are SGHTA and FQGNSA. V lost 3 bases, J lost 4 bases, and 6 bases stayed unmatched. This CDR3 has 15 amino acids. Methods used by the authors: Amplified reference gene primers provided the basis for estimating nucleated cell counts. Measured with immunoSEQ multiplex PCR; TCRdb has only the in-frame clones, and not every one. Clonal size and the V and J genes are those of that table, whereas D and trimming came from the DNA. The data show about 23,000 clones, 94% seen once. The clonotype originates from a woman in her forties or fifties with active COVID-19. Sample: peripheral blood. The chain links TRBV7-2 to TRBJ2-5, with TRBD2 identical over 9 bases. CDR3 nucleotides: TGTGCCAGCAGCTTGACTAGCGGTTGGGGAGAGACCCAGTACTTC. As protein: CASSLTSGWGETQYF.